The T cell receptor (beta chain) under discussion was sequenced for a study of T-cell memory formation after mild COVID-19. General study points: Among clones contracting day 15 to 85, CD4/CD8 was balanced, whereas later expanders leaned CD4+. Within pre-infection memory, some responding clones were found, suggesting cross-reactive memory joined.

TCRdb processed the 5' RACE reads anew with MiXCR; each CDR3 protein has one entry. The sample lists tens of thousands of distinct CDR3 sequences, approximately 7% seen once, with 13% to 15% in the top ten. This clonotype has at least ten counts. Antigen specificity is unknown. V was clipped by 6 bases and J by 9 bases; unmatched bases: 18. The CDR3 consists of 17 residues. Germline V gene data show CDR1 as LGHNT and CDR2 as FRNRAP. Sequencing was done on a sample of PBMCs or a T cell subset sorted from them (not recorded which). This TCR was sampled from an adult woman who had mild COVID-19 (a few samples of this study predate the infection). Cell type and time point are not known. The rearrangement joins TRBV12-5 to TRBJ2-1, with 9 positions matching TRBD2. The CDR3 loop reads CASGTSLSSGRTAEQFF. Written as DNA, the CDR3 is TGTGCTAGTGGCACCTCTTTGAGTAGCGGGAGAACAGCTGAGCAGTTCTTC.